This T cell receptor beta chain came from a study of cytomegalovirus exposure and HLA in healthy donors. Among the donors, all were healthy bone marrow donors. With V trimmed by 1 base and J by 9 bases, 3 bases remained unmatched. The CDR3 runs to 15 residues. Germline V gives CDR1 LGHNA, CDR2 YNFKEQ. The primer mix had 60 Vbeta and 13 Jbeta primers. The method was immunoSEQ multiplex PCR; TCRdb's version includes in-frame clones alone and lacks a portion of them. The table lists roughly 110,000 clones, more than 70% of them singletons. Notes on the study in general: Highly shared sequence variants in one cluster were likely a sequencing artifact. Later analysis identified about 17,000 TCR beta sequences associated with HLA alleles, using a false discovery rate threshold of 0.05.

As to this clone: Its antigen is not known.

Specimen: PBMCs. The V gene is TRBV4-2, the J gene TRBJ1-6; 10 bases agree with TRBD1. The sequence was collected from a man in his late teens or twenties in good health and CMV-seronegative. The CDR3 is CASSQVRDRGSPLHF. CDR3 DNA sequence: TGTGCCAGCAGCCAAGTCCGGGACAGGGGTTCACCCCTCCACTTT.